A selection of T cell receptor beta chains follows, all from one sample in a study of T cell responses to AZD1222 COVID-19 vaccine. Clones were read by immunoSEQ multiplex PCR, and TCRdb kept only the in-frame ones, dropping some. This sample yields just under 150,000 clones, of which approximately 89% are seen a single time; 1.5% to 2% belongs to the top ten. Sequenced material: peripheral blood, taken 28 days after the second AZD1222 dose. These receptors were collected from an adult who received the AZD1222 COVID-19 vaccine. The CDR3 runs from the conserved cysteine through the conserved F or W. The D gene is left open where the match is weak. Part of the rows lack a size; the others show once, few, many or a class for expanded clones.

v_gene,d_gene,abundance,j_gene,CDR3aa,CDR3nt
TRBV15,TRBD1,-,TRBJ2-1,CATSREDRGFINEQFF,TGTGCCACCAGCAGGGAGGACAGGGGTTTTATCAATGAGCAGTTCTTC
TRBV27,TRBD1,once,TRBJ1-6,CASSSLGTGVSPLHF,TGTGCCAGCAGTTCCCTAGGGACAGGGGTTTCACCCCTCCACTTT
TRBV24-1,-,-,TRBJ2-1,CATSGNRGFDEQFF,TGTGCCACGAGCGGGAACAGGGGGTTTGATGAGCAGTTCTTC
TRBV7-3,TRBD2,few,TRBJ2-3,CASSPQRTSVTDTQYF,TGTGCCAGCAGCCCGCAAAGGACTAGCGTCACAGATACGCAGTATTTT
TRBV19,TRBD2,-,TRBJ2-1,CASSMRSSGSYNEQFF,TGTGCCAGTAGTATGAGGTCTAGCGGTAGCTACAATGAGCAGTTCTTC
TRBV7-3,-,-,TRBJ2-7,CASSLEGVIYEQYF,TGTGCCAGCAGCTTAGAGGGAGTTATCTACGAGCAGTACTTC
TRBV6-1,TRBD1,-,TRBJ1-1,CASSAGTGFIRGTEAFF,TGTGCCAGCAGTGCCGGGACAGGGTTCATCAGGGGCACTGAAGCTTTCTTT
TRBV25-1,-,-,TRBJ2-3,CATRTADTQYF,TGTGCCACCCGGACTGCAGATACGCAGTATTTT
TRBV5-1,-,-,TRBJ1-6,CASSRAYNSPLHF,TGCGCCAGCAGCCGGGCCTATAATTCACCCCTCCACTTT
TRBV14,TRBD1,-,TRBJ1-5,CANPRGGRLNQPQHF,TGTGCCAACCCGAGAGGGGGCAGGCTCAATCAGCCCCAGCATTTT
TRBV3-1/TRBV3-2,-,-,TRBJ2-3,CASSQEGSGLPTDTQYF,TGTGCCAGCAGCCAAGAAGGTAGTGGGCTGCCCACAGATACGCAGTATTTT
TRBV10-3,TRBD1,-,TRBJ2-5,CAISHSTGGETQYF,TGTGCCATCAGCCATTCGACAGGGGGAGAGACCCAGTACTTC
TRBV9,TRBD2,-,TRBJ2-1,CASSVRLAGGYNEQFF,TGTGCCAGCAGCGTCCGACTAGCGGGAGGCTACAATGAGCAGTTCTTC
TRBV29-1,-,-,TRBJ1-1,CSAGDMNTEAFF,TGCAGCGCTGGAGATATGAACACTGAAGCTTTCTTT
TRBV28,-,few,TRBJ2-7,CASSSTLAKYEQYF,TGTGCCAGCAGTAGTACCTTGGCTAAGTACGAGCAGTACTTC
TRBV15,-,once,TRBJ1-1,CATSRDAGPVHTEAFF,TGTGCCACCAGCAGAGATGCGGGCCCCGTCCACACTGAAGCTTTCTTT
TRBV19,-,-,TRBJ1-2,CASSTPSASMRFGYTF,TGTGCCAGTAGTACCCCCTCCGCCAGTATGCGGTTCGGCTACACCTTC
TRBV5-1,TRBD2,-,TRBJ2-1,CATSRRLAGSHNEQFF,TGCGCTACGAGCCGGAGGCTAGCGGGATCCCACAATGAGCAGTTCTTC
TRBV19,-,few,TRBJ1-1,CASSTLTGTYQPEAFF,TGTGCCAGTAGTACGTTAACCGGGACGTATCAACCTGAAGCTTTCTTT
TRBV19,TRBD1,-,TRBJ1-1,CASSPPGTGGMNTEAFF,TGTGCCAGTAGTCCGCCCGGGACAGGGGGCATGAACACTGAAGCTTTCTTT
TRBV30,-,-,TRBJ2-1,CAWSTLGGRHEQFF,TGTGCCTGGAGTACACTAGGAGGGCGCCATGAGCAGTTCTTC
TRBV11-2,-,once,TRBJ2-3,CASSLSLDTDTQYF,TGTGCCAGCAGCTTAAGTCTCGACACAGATACGCAGTATTTT
TRBV4-1,TRBD2,-,TRBJ2-1,CASSQEPGLAGKYNEQFF,TGCGCCAGCAGCCAAGAACCGGGACTAGCGGGAAAGTACAATGAGCAGTTCTTC
TRBV3-1/TRBV3-2,-,-,TRBJ2-5,CASSPPRDQETQYF,TGTGCCAGCAGCCCCCCGCGGGACCAAGAGACCCAGTACTTC
TRBV5-4,-,-,TRBJ1-2,CASSRDGGYGYTF,TGTGCCAGCAGCCGGGACGGAGGCTATGGCTACACCTTC
TRBV5-4,TRBD2,-,TRBJ2-7,CASSLGLANFNEQYF,TGTGCCAGCAGCTTGGGACTAGCGAACTTTAACGAGCAGTACTTC
TRBV19,-,-,TRBJ1-2,CASSLGANYGYTF,TGTGCCAGTAGTCTTGGGGCAAACTATGGCTACACCTTC
TRBV2,TRBD1,few,TRBJ2-1,CASNSGQAYNEQFF,TGTGCCAGCAACTCGGGACAGGCTTACAATGAGCAGTTCTTC
TRBV6-6,-,-,TRBJ1-1,CATQTIPTEAFF,TGTGCCACCCAAACCATACCCACTGAAGCTTTCTTT